This TCR beta chain was captured in a study of blood T cells in healthy people across ages. Study details: Per every two T cells, about one barcoded beta molecule was captured by template switching.

Study results and limitations: CMV status of donors was unknown, possibly confounding expanded clonotype changes.

Sample-barcoded 5' priming and a J-beta primer mix drove a second PCR of 7 to 11 cycles. Tags on each cDNA molecule came from a template-switch adaptor with 12 random nucleotides. Each CDR3 protein gets one entry after TCRdb re-called the 5' RACE reads with MiXCR. Found here are about 1.1 million distinct CDR3 sequences, approximately 38% of them singletons; the top ten hold about an eighth. Notes on this clonotype: Antigen: not known.

Material: blood. This TCR derives from a man aged 18 to 29 in good health.

CDR3 DNA: TGCAGCGTTGAAGATCGGGCCGGACTTCGGGAGACCCAGTACTTC. Protein product: CSVEDRAGLRETQYF. The chain combines TRBV29-1 with TRBJ2-5, with a tentative D call TRBD2 (5 bases). Trimming removed 0 bases from V and 5 bases from J, with 16 bases in between. Germline V gene data show CDR1 as SQVTM and CDR2 as ANQGSEA. This CDR3 has 15 residues.